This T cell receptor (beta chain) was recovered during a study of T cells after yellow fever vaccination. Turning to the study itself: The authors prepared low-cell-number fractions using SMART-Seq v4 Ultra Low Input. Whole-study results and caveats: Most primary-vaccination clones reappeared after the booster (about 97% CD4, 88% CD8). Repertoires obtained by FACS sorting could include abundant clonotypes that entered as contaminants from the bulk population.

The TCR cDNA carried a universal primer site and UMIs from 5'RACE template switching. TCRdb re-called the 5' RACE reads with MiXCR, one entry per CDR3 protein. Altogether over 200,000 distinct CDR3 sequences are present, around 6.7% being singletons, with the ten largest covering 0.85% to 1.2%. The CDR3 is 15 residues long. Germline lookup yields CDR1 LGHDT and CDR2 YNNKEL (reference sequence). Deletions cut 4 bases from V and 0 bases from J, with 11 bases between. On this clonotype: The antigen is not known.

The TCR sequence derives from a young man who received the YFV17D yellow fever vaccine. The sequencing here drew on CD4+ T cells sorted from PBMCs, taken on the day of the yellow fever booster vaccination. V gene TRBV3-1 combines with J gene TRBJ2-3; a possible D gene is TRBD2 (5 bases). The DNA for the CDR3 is TGTGCCAGCAGCCCCCGGGGAGCTAGCACAGATACGCAGTATTTT. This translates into CASSPRGASTDTQYF.